One sample yielded the 17 T cell receptor beta chains listed below, sequenced in a study of cytomegalovirus exposure and HLA in healthy donors. TCRdb's copy holds only in-frame clones and misses some; the assay was immunoSEQ multiplex PCR. This repertoire shows 140,000 to 150,000 clones, roughly 86% found once; its top ten account for roughly 4.8%. Input material: PBMCs. These receptors originate from a man aged 18 to 35 in good health and CMV-seropositive.

CDR3 nucleotides: TGTGCCAGCAGCGCCCGGACAGGGTCTGGGGCCAACGTCCTGACTTTC. Translated: CASSARTGSGANVLTF. This chain joins TRBV11-3 and TRBJ2-6; 8 bases are a match to TRBD1. With 5 bases clipped from V and 1 base from J, the junction kept 4 bases outside the gene matches. Germline CDR1 is SGHNT and CDR2 is YENEEA. The CDR3 has 16 amino acids.

This clone appeared many times. V is TRBV4-1 and J is TRBJ1-6, with a tentative D call TRBD1 (6 bases). This CDR3 has 16 amino acids. Germline loops: CDR1 MGHRA, CDR2 YSYEKL. V was cut by 6 bases and J by 8 bases, with 20 bases left in between. CDR3: CASRVTDRIVHSPLHF. For the CDR3, the DNA is TGCGCCAGCAGAGTGACCGACAGGATCGTTCATTCACCCCTCCACTTT.

CDR3 sequence reads: CASSQSAGISYNEQFF. In DNA, the CDR3 is TGCGCCAGCAGCCAGTCTGCAGGGATATCCTACAATGAGCAGTTCTTC. V is TRBV4-1 and J is TRBJ2-1; maybe TRBD1 (5 bases). The CDR3 contains 16 residues. V lost 3 bases to trimming and J lost 1 base, with 13 bases between them. The V gene's germline CDR1 is MGHRA and CDR2 YSYEKL.

The gene calls are TRBV19 and TRBJ1-2; possible D gene TRBD1, 5 bases. From germline, CDR1 is LNHDA and CDR2 SQIVND (reference sequence). The V and J ends lost 6 bases and 3 bases respectively, with 11 bases between them. CDR3 length equals 13 residues. The CDR3 DNA is TGTGCCAGTAGGGGACTGGGGGACTATGGCTACACCTTC. Amino acid sequence: CASRGLGDYGYTF.

V and J are TRBV10-1 and TRBJ1-2; D not resolved. The V gene lost 3 bases and the J gene lost 5 bases, with 10 bases spanning the gap. CDR3 length: 13 amino acids. CDR1 is WNHNN, CDR2 SYGVQD, per germline (reference sequence). The CDR3 bases are TGCGCCAGCAGTGAAAATATCGGGTATGGCTACACCTTC. It is translated as CASSENIGYGYTF.

The V and J genes are TRBV27 and TRBJ2-1, with TRBD2 as a possible D gene (6 bases). The V gene lost 2 bases and the J gene lost 5 bases, with 10 bases spanning the gap. The CDR3 loop spans 14 amino acids. Germline V lookup: CDR1 MNHEY, CDR2 SMNVEV (reference sequence). CDR3 sequence (DNA): TGTGCCAGCAGTTTAATTAGCGGCCACAATGAGCAGTTCTTC. This encodes CASSLISGHNEQFF.

V gene TRBV4-1 combines with J gene TRBJ2-1; tentative D call: TRBD2 (6 bases). The V gene's germline CDR1 is MGHRA and CDR2 YSYEKL. The CDR3 is made up of 15 amino acids. Trimming left V 1 base short and J 9 bases short, with 16 bases between. The CDR3 sequence: CASSQGRGLGGEQFF. CDR3 nucleotide sequence: TGCGCCAGCAGCCAAGGGAGGGGTCTGGGAGGTGAGCAGTTCTTC.

The CDR3 DNA follows: TGTGCCAGCAGCCGGGGGGGTACAGAGGATCAGCCCCAGCATTTT. Translated, it gives CASSRGGTEDQPQHF. The chain couples TRBV7-2 to TRBJ1-5; D is perhaps TRBD1 (5 bases). V was clipped by 5 bases and J by 5 bases, with 16 bases between them. The CDR3 is 15 amino acids. Germline V gene sequence: CDR1 SGHTA, CDR2 FQGNSA.

This clone was observed once. The V gene is TRBV6-5, the J gene TRBJ1-1; D uncertain. Germline V gene sequence: CDR1 MNHEY, CDR2 SVGAGI. The CDR3 spans 13 residues. Trimming shortened V by 5 bases and J by 2 bases, and 9 bases separated the two germline ends. Here the CDR3 reads CASSGRINTEAFF. In DNA, the CDR3 is TGTGCCAGCAGTGGGAGGATAAACACTGAAGCTTTCTTT.

V gene TRBV9 combines with J gene TRBJ2-1, with 9 bases aligning to TRBD1. The CDR3 consists of 15 residues. CDR1 and CDR2 (germline): SGDLS, YYNGEE. Trimming at V came to 0 bases and at J to 10 bases, leaving 8 bases not matched to a gene. DNA for the CDR3: TGTGCCAGCAGCGTAGCGGGACAGGGAGTTGGGGAGCAGTTCTTC. As protein: CASSVAGQGVGEQFF.

The chain recombines TRBV23-1 with TRBJ1-5; possibly TRBD1 for D (5 bases). TRBV23-1 is classed as an ORF, of uncertain function. The CDR3 sequence is 19 residues long. Trimming took 0 bases from V and 2 from J, leaving 20 bases between them. CDR3 bases: TGCGCCAGCAGTCAATCGAGGCATCAGGGCCTTTCCTGCAATCAGCCCCAGCATTTT. This gives the protein CASSQSRHQGLSCNQPQHF.

The V and J genes are TRBV30 and TRBJ2-1; 8 bases are shared with TRBD2. Germline CDR1 GTSNPN, CDR2 SVGIG (reference sequence). The CDR3 is made up of 13 amino acids. V gave up 4 bases and J gave up 5 bases; unmatched junction bases: 4. In DNA form, the CDR3 reads TGTGCCTGGACTAGCGGGTTCCACAATGAGCAGTTCTTC. It codes for CAWTSGFHNEQFF.

This chain joins TRBV5-1 and TRBJ2-7; D is uncertain. The germline V gene encodes CDR1 SGHRS and CDR2 YFSETQ. Trimming removed 0 bases at V and 1 base at J, with 8 bases between. The CDR3 covers 14 residues. The chain's CDR3 is CASSLGGQSYEQYF. The CDR3 DNA reads TGCGCCAGCAGCTTGGGAGGCCAATCCTACGAGCAGTACTTC.

This chain uses TRBV9 with TRBJ1-1; no definite D call. Trimming removed 3 bases from V and 2 bases from J, with 14 bases in between. From germline, CDR1 is SGDLS and CDR2 YYNGEE. The CDR3 is 15 residues long. The CDR3 nucleotides are TGTGCCAGCAGCGCTAGCGGGTTGGTTAACACTGAAGCTTTCTTT. Its translation: CASSASGLVNTEAFF.

J is TRBJ2-3 and V is TRBV19, with 10 nucleotides matching TRBD1. V gave up 4 bases and J gave up 3 bases; unmatched junction bases: 4. Per germline, CDR1 LNHDA and CDR2 SQIVND (reference sequence). This CDR3 has 15 residues. The CDR3 DNA reads TGTGCCAGTAGTACCGGGACAGGGGTTACAGATACGCAGTATTTT. Amino acids: CASSTGTGVTDTQYF.

This chain links TRBV19 with TRBJ2-7; tentative D call: TRBD2 (7 bases). Germline-derived CDR1 and CDR2 are LNHDA and SQIVND (reference sequence). V lost 2 bases, J lost 0 bases, and 14 bases lay in between. This CDR3 has 16 residues. The DNA for the CDR3 is TGTGCCAGTAGTATACGGGGGGACACCTACTCCTACGAGCAGTACTTC. It is translated as CASSIRGDTYSYEQYF.

The V call is TRBV2, the J call TRBJ1-1; D gene uncertain. The V gene lost 4 bases and the J gene lost 9 bases, with 15 bases spanning the gap. The CDR3 length is 13 residues. Germline lookup yields CDR1 SNHLY and CDR2 FYNNEI. CDR3 sequence reads: CASSAADIPKAFF. Written as DNA, the CDR3 is TGTGCCAGCAGTGCCGCAGATATCCCGAAAGCTTTCTTT.